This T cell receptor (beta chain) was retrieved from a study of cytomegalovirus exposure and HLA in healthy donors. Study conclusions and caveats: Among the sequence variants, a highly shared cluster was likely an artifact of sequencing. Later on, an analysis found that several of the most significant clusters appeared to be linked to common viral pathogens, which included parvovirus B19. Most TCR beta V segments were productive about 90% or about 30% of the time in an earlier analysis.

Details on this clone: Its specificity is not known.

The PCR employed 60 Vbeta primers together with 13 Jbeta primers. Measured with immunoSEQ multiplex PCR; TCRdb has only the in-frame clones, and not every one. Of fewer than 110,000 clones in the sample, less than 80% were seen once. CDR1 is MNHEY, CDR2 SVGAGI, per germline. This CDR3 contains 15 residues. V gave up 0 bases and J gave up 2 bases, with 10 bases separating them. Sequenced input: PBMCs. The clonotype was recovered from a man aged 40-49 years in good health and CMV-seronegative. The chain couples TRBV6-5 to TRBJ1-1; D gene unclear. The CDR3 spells CASSYSGGRNTEAFF. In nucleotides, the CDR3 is TGTGCCAGCAGTTACTCGGGAGGGCGAAACACTGAAGCTTTCTTT.